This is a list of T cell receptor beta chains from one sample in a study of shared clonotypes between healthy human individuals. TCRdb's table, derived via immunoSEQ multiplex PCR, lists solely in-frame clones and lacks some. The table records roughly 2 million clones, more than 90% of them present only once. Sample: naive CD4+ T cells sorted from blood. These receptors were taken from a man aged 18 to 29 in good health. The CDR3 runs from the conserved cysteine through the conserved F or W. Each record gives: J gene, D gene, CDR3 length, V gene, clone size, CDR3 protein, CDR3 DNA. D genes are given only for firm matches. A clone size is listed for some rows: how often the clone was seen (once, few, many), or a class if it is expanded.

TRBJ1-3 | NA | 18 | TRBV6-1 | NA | CASSVWGNAIISGNTIYF | TGTGCCAGCAGTGTGTGGGGGAATGCTATCATCTCTGGAAACACCATATATTTT
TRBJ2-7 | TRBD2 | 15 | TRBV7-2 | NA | CASSLGAGAFNEQYF | TGTGCCAGCAGCCTAGGGGCGGGAGCTTTCAACGAGCAGTACTTC
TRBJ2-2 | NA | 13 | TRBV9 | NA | CASSPQGFGELFF | TGTGCCAGCAGCCCCCAAGGGTTTGGGGAGCTGTTTTTT
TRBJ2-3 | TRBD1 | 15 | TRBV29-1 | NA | CSAEPRGRDTDTQYF | TGCAGCGCTGAACCCAGGGGGAGAGACACAGATACGCAGTATTTT
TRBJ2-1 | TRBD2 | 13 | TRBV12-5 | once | CASGSSSGDEQFF | TGTGCTAGTGGTTCGTCTAGCGGGGATGAGCAGTTCTTC
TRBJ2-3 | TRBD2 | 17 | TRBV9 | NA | CASSVVTSGGATDTQYF | TGTGCCAGCAGCGTAGTTACTAGCGGGGGGGCCACAGATACGCAGTATTTT
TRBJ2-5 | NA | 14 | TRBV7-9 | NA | CASSLAGRGETQYF | TGTGCCAGCAGCTTAGCGGGAAGGGGGGAGACCCAGTACTTC
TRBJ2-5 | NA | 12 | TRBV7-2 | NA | CASSFFRETQYF | TGTGCCAGCAGCTTTTTCAGAGAGACCCAGTACTTC
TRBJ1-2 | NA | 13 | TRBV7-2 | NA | CASSLQSNYGYTF | TGTGCCAGCAGCTTACAGAGTAACTATGGCTACACCTTC
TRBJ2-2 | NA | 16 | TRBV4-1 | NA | CASSQERAARPGELFF | TGCGCCAGCAGCCAAGAAAGGGCTGCTCGGCCCGGGGAGCTGTTTTTT
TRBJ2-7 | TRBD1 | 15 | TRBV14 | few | CASSRKWDRAHEQYF | TGTGCCAGCAGCCGAAAATGGGACAGGGCCCACGAGCAGTACTTC
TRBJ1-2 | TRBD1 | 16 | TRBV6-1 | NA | CASSGFGGQGSGGYTF | TGTGCCAGCAGTGGCTTCGGGGGACAGGGTTCGGGAGGCTACACCTTC
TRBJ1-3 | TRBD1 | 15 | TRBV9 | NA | CASSDGQGEGNTIYF | TGTGCCAGCAGCGACGGACAGGGGGAAGGAAACACCATATATTTT
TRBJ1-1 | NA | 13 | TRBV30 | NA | CAWARGGNTEAFF | TGTGCCTGGGCGAGGGGCGGGAACACTGAAGCTTTCTTT
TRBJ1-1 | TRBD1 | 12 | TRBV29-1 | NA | CSVGQANTEAFF | TGCAGCGTCGGACAGGCTAACACTGAAGCTTTCTTT
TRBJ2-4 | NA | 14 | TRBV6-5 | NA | CASRTWGAKNIQYF | TGTGCCAGCAGGACCTGGGGGGCCAAAAACATTCAGTACTTC
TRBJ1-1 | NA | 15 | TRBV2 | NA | CASSEAALLNTEAFF | TGTGCCAGCAGTGAAGCCGCGTTATTGAACACTGAAGCTTTCTTT
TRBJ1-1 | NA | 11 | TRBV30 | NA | CAWSRQTEAFF | TGTGCCTGGAGTAGGCAGACTGAAGCTTTCTTT
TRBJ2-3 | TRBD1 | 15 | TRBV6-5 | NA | CASIPLGGGLDTQYF | TGTGCCAGCATTCCCCTAGGGGGCGGGTTAGATACGCAGTATTTT
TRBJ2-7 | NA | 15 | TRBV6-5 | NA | CASSSDAGPSYEQYF | TGTGCCAGCAGCTCCGACGCGGGACCGTCCTACGAGCAGTACTTC
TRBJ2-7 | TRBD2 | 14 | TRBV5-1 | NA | CASSWGGPPDEQYF | TGCGCCAGCTCTTGGGGGGGTCCCCCTGACGAGCAGTACTTC
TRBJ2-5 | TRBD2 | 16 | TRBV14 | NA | CASSQGASGGFETQYF | TGTGCCAGCAGCCAAGGTGCTAGCGGGGGGTTCGAGACCCAGTACTTC
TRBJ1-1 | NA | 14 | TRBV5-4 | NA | CASSSTELNTEAFF | TGTGCCAGCAGCTCAACTGAGCTGAACACTGAAGCTTTCTTT
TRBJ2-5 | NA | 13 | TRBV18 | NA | CACTRGLQETQYF | TGTGCCTGTACCCGGGGGTTACAAGAGACCCAGTACTTC
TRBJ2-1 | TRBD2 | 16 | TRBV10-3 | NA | CAISAFSGSAFNEQFF | TGTGCCATCAGTGCCTTTAGCGGGAGTGCATTCAATGAGCAGTTCTTC
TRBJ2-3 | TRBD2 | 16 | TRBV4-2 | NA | CASSQGYRGGKDTQYF | TGTGCCAGCAGCCAAGGATATCGGGGGGGGAAAGATACGCAGTATTTT
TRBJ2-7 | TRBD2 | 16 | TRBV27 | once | CASSPQGTSDSYEQYF | TGTGCCAGCAGTCCACAGGGGACTAGCGACTCCTACGAGCAGTACTTC
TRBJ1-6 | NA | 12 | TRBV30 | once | CAWRRVGSPLHF | TGTGCCTGGAGAAGGGTGGGTTCACCCCTCCACTTT
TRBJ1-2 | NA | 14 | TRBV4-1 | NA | CASSPGVLNYGYTF | TGCGCCAGCAGCCCCGGGGTGTTAAACTATGGCTACACCTTC
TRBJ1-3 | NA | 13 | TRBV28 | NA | CASSFGNGNTIYF | TGTGCCAGCAGTTTCGGAAATGGAAACACCATATATTTT